This T cell receptor beta chain stems from a study of Ad26.COV2.S vaccination and SARS-CoV-2 variants. Looking at the study overall: The Ad26.COV2.S arm of the COV1001 trial was where the donor was placed.

Treatment defined: around 19 received Ad26.COV2.S at low or high dose, single or two shots; a few received placebo; per-sample allocation not given. Samples came from day 63 after the first vaccine or placebo injection. TCRdb's table, derived via immunoSEQ multiplex PCR, lists solely in-frame clones and lacks some. The profile shows around 450,000 clones, around 89% of them singletons. This clone was observed a single time. Germline V gene data show CDR1 as SEHNR and CDR2 as FQNEAQ (reference sequence). The CDR3 has 13 amino acids. V was pared by 0 bases and J by 8 bases, with 10 bases between. Sequencing was performed on peripheral blood, taken in a trial of Ad26.COV2.S vaccine versus placebo. The chain joins TRBV7-9 to TRBJ1-2; D gene uncertain. The source is a person between 18 and 65 years old who received the Ad26.COV2.S COVID-19 vaccine or a placebo. CDR3 residues: CASSLAGMHGYTF. The CDR3 DNA is TGTGCCAGCAGCTTAGCGGGAATGCACGGCTACACCTTC.